These T cell receptor beta chains were read from a single sample in a study of naive and memory T cell subsets. TCRdb processed the UMI-ligation and nested PCR reads anew with MiXCR; each CDR3 protein has one entry. This table has 150,000 or so distinct CDR3 sequences, 20% to 25% appearing once. Source material: naive CD4+ T cells from blood. These receptors were obtained from a human donor in good health. CDR3s include the opening cysteine and the closing phenylalanine or tryptophan. The order of the fields is V gene, D gene, clone size, J gene, CDR3 DNA, CDR3 protein. D genes are given only for firm matches. Only part of the rows carry a size: once, few, many, or a class if the clone is expanded.

v_call: TRBV29-1
d_call: TRBD1
clone_size: few
j_call: TRBJ1-1
cdr3_nt: TGCAGCGCCGGGACAGGGGGCTTAATGAACACTGAAGCTTTCTTT
cdr3_aa: CSAGTGGLMNTEAFF

v_call: TRBV30
d_call: NA
clone_size: few
j_call: TRBJ2-5
cdr3_nt: TGTGCCTGGAGTCGGCCCCACGGACAGCAAGAGACCCAGTACTTC
cdr3_aa: CAWSRPHGQQETQYF

v_call: TRBV4-3
d_call: TRBD2
clone_size: many
j_call: TRBJ2-3
cdr3_nt: TGCGCCAGCAGCCGCACTAGCGGGAGTTGGACAGATACGCAGTATTTT
cdr3_aa: CASSRTSGSWTDTQYF

v_call: TRBV5-6
d_call: NA
clone_size: NA
j_call: TRBJ1-6
cdr3_nt: TGTGCCAGCAGCGCAGGGCAAAGCTCCTATAATTCACCCCTCCACTTT
cdr3_aa: CASSAGQSSYNSPLHF

v_call: TRBV12-3/TRBV12-4
d_call: TRBD1
clone_size: NA
j_call: TRBJ2-7
cdr3_nt: TGTGCCAGCAGCCAGGGGGCAACCTACGAGCAGTACTTC
cdr3_aa: CASSQGATYEQYF

v_call: TRBV4-3
d_call: NA
clone_size: NA
j_call: TRBJ2-5
cdr3_nt: TGCGCCAGCAGCCAAGATGAGCGCGAAGGGGAGACCCAGTACTTC
cdr3_aa: CASSQDEREGETQYF

v_call: TRBV7-9
d_call: NA
clone_size: NA
j_call: TRBJ2-7
cdr3_nt: TGTGCCAGCAGCTTAAGGAGGCACGAGCAGTACTTC
cdr3_aa: CASSLRRHEQYF

v_call: TRBV4-1
d_call: NA
clone_size: few
j_call: TRBJ2-3
cdr3_nt: TGCGCCAGCAGCCAAGATTGGGGTCTTGAGGATACGCAGTATTTT
cdr3_aa: CASSQDWGLEDTQYF

v_call: TRBV27
d_call: NA
clone_size: NA
j_call: TRBJ1-5
cdr3_nt: TGTGCCAGCAGTTTCAGGCAGGGACCTAGCAATCAGCCCCAGCATTTT
cdr3_aa: CASSFRQGPSNQPQHF

v_call: TRBV6-2/TRBV6-3
d_call: TRBD1
clone_size: NA
j_call: TRBJ1-5
cdr3_nt: TGTGCCAGTCAGGACAGGGGAGAGCGTAATCAGCCCCAGCATTTT
cdr3_aa: CASQDRGERNQPQHF

v_call: TRBV6-6
d_call: NA
clone_size: few
j_call: TRBJ2-5
cdr3_nt: TGTGCCAGCAGGCGATTCTCGGAAGAGACCCAGTACTTC
cdr3_aa: CASRRFSEETQYF

v_call: TRBV25-1
d_call: NA
clone_size: NA
j_call: TRBJ2-7
cdr3_nt: TGTGCCAGCAGTGAAGGGTCCCATCGGGACGAGCAGTACTTC
cdr3_aa: CASSEGSHRDEQYF

v_call: TRBV7-6
d_call: NA
clone_size: many
j_call: TRBJ2-5
cdr3_nt: TGTGCCAGCAGCTCCCCCGGGCGAGACCAGTACTTC
cdr3_aa: CASSSPGRDQYF

v_call: TRBV6-5
d_call: TRBD2
clone_size: NA
j_call: TRBJ2-1
cdr3_nt: TGTGCCAGCAGTTACACCACTAGCGGGAGGAGGAATGAGCAGTTCTTC
cdr3_aa: CASSYTTSGRRNEQFF